This T cell receptor (beta chain) comes out of a study of cytomegalovirus exposure and HLA in healthy donors. Study outcomes and limitations: In the approximately 120 validation repertoires, a later analysis found that first-cohort TCR clusters tended to co-occur. It was approximately 150 TCR beta chains that were listed as cytomegalovirus-associated.

To note about this clone: What it recognizes is unknown.

The CDR3 consists of 15 residues. Germline CDR1 and CDR2: MNHEY and SMNVEV (reference sequence). Unmatched junction bases numbered 7, after V lost 6 bases and J lost 4 bases. Generated by immunoSEQ multiplex PCR, the TCRdb table keeps only in-frame clones and is missing some. The profile covers 150,000 to 200,000 clones, with around 81% appearing a single time and about 2.1% taken by the ten largest. The receptor comes from a man aged 30 to 45 in good health and CMV-seropositive. Sequencing used PBMCs. The V and J genes are TRBV27 and TRBJ1-1, with 11 bases that match TRBD1. The CDR3: CASSNAGTGGTEAFF. The CDR3 bases are TGTGCCAGCAGCAATGCCGGGACAGGGGGCACTGAAGCTTTCTTT.